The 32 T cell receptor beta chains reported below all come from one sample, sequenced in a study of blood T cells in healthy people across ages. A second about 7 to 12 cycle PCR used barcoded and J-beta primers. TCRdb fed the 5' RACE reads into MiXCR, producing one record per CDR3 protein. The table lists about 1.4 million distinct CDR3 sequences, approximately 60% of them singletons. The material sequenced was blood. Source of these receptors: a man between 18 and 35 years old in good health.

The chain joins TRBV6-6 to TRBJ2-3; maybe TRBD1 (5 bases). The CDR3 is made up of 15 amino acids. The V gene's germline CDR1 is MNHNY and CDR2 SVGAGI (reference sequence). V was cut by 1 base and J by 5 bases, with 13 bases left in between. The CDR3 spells CASSYYQGVGDTQYF. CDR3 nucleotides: TGTGCCAGCAGTTACTATCAGGGTGTAGGAGATACGCAGTATTTT.

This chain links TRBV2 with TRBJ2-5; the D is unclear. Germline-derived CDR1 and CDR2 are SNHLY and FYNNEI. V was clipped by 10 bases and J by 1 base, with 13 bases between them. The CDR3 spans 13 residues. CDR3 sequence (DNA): TGTGCCACTTCCGGGCCAACCCAAGAGACCCAGTACTTC. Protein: CATSGPTQETQYF.

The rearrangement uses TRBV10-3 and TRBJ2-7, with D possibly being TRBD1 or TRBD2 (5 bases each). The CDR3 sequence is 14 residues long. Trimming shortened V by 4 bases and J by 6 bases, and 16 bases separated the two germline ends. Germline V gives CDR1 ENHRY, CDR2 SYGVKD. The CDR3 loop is CAISGDVSAGEQYF. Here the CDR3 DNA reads TGTGCCATCAGTGGGGACGTGTCAGCCGGCGAGCAGTACTTC.

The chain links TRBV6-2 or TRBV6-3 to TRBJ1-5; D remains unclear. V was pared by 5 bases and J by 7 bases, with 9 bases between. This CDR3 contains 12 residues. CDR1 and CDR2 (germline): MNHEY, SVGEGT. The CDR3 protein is CASSNLGQPQHF. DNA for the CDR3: TGTGCCAGCAGTAACTTGGGGCAGCCCCAGCATTTT.

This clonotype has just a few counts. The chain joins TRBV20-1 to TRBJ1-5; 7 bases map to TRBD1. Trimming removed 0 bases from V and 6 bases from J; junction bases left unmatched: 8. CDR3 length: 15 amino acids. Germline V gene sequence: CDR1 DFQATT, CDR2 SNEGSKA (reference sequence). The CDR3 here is CSARDRQGDVQPQHF. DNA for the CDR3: TGCAGTGCTAGAGATAGACAGGGAGACGTTCAGCCCCAGCATTTT.

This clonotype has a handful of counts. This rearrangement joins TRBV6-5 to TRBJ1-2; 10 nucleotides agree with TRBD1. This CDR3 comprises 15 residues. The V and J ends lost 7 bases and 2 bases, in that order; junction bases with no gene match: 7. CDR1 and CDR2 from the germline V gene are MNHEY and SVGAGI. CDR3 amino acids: CASIPDRGLNYGYTF. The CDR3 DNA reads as TGTGCCAGCATCCCCGACAGGGGGCTCAACTATGGCTACACCTTC.

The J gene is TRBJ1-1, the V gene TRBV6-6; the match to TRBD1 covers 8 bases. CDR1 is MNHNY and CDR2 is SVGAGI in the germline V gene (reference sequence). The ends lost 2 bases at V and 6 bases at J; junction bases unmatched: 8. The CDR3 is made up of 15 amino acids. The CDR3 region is CASSYGGDRRAEAFF. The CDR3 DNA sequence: TGTGCCAGCAGTTACGGGGGGGACAGGAGGGCTGAAGCTTTCTTT.

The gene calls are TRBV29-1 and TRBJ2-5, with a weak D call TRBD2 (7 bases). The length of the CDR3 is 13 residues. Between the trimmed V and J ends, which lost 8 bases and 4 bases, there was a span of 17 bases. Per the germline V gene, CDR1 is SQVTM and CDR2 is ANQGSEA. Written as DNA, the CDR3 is TGCAGCCTACAAAGGGGGGGCGCAGAGACCCAGTACTTC. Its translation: CSLQRGGAETQYF.

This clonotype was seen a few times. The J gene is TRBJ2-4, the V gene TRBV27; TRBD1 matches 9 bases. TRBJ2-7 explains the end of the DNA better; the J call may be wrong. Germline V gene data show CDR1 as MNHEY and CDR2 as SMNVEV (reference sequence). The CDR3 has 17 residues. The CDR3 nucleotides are TGTGCCAGCAGTTCTTACAGGTTCGGACAGGGGTCCGACGAGCAGTACTTC. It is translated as CASSSYRFGQGSDEQYF.

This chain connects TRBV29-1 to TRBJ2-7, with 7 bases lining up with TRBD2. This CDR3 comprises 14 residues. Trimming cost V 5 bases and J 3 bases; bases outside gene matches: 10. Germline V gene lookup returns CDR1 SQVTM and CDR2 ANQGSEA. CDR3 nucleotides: TGCAGCGTTTCCCCCGGACTAGACAACTACGAGCAGTACTTC. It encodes CSVSPGLDNYEQYF.

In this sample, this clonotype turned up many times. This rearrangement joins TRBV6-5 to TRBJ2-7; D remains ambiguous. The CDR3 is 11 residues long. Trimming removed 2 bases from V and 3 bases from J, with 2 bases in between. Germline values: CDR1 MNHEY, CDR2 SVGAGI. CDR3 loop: CASSYLYEQYF. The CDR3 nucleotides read TGTGCCAGCAGTTACCTCTACGAGCAGTACTTC.

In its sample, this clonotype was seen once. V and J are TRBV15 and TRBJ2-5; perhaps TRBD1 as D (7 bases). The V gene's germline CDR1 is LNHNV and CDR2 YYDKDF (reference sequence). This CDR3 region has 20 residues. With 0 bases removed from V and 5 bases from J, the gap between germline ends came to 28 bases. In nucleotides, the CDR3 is TGTGCCACCAGCAGAGATTTAATGGGACCGGGGGCCGGGACAGTCGAGACCCAGTACTTC. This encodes CATSRDLMGPGAGTVETQYF.

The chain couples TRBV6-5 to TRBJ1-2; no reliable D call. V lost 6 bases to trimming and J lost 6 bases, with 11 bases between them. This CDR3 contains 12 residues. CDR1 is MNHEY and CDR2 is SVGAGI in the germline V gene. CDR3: CASSAGDHGYTF. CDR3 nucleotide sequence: TGTGCCAGCAGCGCGGGCGACCATGGCTACACCTTC.

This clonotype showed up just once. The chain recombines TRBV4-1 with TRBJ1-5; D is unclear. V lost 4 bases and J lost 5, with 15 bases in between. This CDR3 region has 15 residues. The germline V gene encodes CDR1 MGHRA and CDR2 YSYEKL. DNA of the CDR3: TGCGCCAGCAGCCGCCTCCGCCACCGCCATCAGCCCCAGCATTTT. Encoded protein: CASSRLRHRHQPQHF.

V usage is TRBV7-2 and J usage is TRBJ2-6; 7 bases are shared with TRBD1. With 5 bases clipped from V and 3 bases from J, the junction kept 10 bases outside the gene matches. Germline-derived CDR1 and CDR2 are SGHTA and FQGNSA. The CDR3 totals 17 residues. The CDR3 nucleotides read TGTGCCAGCAGCGTCCTATTAGGGGGCGGTGGGGCCAACGTCCTGACTTTC. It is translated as CASSVLLGGGGANVLTF.

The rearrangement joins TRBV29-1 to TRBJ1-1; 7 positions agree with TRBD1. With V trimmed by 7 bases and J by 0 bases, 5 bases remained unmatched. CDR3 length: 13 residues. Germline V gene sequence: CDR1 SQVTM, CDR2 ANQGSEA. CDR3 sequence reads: CSDLGQLNTEAFF. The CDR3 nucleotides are TGCAGCGACTTGGGACAGTTGAACACTGAAGCTTTCTTT.

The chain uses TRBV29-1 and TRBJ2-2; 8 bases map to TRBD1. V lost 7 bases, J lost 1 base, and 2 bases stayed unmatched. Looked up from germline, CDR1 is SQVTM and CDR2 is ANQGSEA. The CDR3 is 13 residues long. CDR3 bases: TGCAGCGGAGGACAGGGGAACACCGGGGAGCTGTTTTTT. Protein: CSGGQGNTGELFF.

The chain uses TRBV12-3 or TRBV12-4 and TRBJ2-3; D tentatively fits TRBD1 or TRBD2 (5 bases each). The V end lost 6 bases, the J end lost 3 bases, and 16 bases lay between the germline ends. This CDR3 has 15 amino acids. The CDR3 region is CASSTLGVGTDTQYF. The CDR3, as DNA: TGTGCCAGCAGCACCCTGGGGGTGGGGACAGATACGCAGTATTTT.

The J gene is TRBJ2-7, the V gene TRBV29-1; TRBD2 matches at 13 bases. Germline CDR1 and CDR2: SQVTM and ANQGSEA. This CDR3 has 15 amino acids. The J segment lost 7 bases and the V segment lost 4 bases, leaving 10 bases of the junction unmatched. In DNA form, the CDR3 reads TGCAGCGTTGTAGGACTAGCGGGAGTCGGGAATGAGCAGTACTTC. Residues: CSVVGLAGVGNEQYF.

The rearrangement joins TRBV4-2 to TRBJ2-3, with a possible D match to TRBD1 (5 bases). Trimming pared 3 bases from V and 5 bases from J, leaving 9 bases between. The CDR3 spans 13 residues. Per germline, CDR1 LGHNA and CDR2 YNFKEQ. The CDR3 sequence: CASSQWGRDTQYF. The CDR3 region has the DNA TGTGCCAGCAGCCAGTGGGGCAGAGATACGCAGTATTTT.

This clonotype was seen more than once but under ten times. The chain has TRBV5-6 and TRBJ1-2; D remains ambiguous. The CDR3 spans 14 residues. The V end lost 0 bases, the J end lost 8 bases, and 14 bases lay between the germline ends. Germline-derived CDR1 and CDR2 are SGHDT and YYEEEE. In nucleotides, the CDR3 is TGTGCCAGCAGCTTGGAACCCCTCGTCGGCGGCTACACCTTC. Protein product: CASSLEPLVGGYTF.

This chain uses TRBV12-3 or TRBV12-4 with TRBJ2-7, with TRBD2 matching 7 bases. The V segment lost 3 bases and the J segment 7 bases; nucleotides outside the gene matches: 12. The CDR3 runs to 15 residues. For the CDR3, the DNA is TGTGCCAGCAGTTTGAGGAGCGGGGTGGGCGATGAGCAGTACTTC. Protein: CASSLRSGVGDEQYF.

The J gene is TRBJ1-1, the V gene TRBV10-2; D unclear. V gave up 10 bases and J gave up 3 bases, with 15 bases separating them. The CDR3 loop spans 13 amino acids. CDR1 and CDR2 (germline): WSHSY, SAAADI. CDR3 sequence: CATIDQVDTEAFF. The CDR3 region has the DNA TGCGCCACCATAGATCAGGTAGACACTGAAGCTTTCTTT.

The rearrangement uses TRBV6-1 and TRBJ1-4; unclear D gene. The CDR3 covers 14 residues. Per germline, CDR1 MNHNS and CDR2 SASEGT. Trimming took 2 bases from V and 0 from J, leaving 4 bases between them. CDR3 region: CASSEQATNEKLFF. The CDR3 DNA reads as TGTGCCAGCAGTGAACAGGCAACTAATGAAAAACTGTTTTTT.

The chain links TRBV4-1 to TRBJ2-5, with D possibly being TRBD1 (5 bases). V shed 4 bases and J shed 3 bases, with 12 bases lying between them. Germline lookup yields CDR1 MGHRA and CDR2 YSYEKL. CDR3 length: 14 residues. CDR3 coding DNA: TGCGCCAGCAGCCCCAGGGTGTTAAAAGAGACCCAGTACTTC. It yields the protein CASSPRVLKETQYF.

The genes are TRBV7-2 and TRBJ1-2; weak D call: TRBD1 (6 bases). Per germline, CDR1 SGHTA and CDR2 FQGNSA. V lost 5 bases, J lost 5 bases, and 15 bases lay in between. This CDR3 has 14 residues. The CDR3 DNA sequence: TGTGCCAGCAGCGTACAAGCAGGGGTATATGGCTACACCTTC. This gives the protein CASSVQAGVYGYTF.

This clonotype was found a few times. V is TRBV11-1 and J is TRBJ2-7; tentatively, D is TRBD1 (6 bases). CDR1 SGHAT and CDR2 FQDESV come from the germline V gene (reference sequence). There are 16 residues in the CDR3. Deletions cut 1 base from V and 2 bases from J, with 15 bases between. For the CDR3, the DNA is TGTGCCAGCAGCTTAGACGGGACACGAGGGACCTACGAGCAGTACTTC. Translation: CASSLDGTRGTYEQYF.

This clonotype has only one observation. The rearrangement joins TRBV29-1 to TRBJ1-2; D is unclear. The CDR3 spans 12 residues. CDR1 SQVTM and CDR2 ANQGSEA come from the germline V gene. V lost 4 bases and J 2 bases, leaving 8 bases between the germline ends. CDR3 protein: CSVADRNYGYTF. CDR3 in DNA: TGCAGCGTTGCGGACCGAAACTATGGCTACACCTTC.

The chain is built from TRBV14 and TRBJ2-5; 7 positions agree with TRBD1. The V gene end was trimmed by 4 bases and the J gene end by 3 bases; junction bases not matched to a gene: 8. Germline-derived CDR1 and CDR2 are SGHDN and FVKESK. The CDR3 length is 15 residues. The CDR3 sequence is CASSPLGTAEETQYF. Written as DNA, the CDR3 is TGTGCCAGCAGCCCACTAGGGACAGCAGAAGAGACCCAGTACTTC.

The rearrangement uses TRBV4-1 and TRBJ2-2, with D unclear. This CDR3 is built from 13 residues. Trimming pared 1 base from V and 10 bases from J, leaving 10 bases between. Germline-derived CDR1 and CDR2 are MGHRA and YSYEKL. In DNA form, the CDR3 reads TGCGCCAGCAGCCAAGGACCCCCGTCGGAGCTGTTTTTT. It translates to CASSQGPPSELFF.

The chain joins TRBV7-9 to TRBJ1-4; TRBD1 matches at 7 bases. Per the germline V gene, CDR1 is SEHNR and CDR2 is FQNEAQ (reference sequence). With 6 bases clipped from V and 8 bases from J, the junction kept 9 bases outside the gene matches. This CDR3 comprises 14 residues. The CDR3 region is CASSDREGTEKLFF. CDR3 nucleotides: TGTGCCAGCAGTGACAGGGAAGGGACGGAAAAACTGTTTTTT.

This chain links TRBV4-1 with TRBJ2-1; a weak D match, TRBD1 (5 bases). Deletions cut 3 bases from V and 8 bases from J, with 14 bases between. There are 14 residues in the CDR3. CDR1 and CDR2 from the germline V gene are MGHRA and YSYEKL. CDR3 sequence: CASSQRQQIHEQFF. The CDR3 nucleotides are TGCGCCAGCAGCCAGCGACAGCAAATCCATGAGCAGTTCTTC.